The clone carrying this T cell receptor (beta chain) was observed at least ten times. The V segment lost 1 base and the J segment 6 bases; nucleotides outside the gene matches: 4. CDR1 is LGHNA and CDR2 is YNFKEQ in the germline V gene. The CDR3 spans 16 residues. A second PCR, run for about 6 to 12 cycles, used a sample-barcoded 5' primer plus a J-beta primer mix. Each cDNA molecule, via a template-switch adaptor with 12 random nucleotides, was tagged. TCRdb used MiXCR to reprocess the 5' RACE reads, holding one entry per CDR3 protein. Found here are about 1 million distinct CDR3 sequences, under 45% of them singletons; the top ten hold approximately 17%. These data are taken from a study of blood T cells in healthy people across ages.

The receptor was isolated from an older woman in good health. The chain has TRBV4-2 and TRBJ2-1, with TRBD2 matching 12 bases. Material: blood. The DNA for the CDR3 is TGTGCCAGCAGCCAAGGAGCTAGCGGGAGGGCCAATGAGCAGTTCTTC. Its translation: CASSQGASGRANEQFF.